The 30 T cell receptor beta chains given below trace back to one sample, sequenced in a study of T cell responses to AZD1222 COVID-19 vaccine. Profiled with immunoSEQ multiplex PCR; TCRdb holds only in-frame clones, not every one. The table shows about 85,000 clones, with approximately 88% occurring only once. The sample was peripheral blood, taken on day 0 of AZD1222 vaccination. The receptors were gathered from an adult in good health.

This clone has ten or more counts. The chain links TRBV6-4 to TRBJ1-2; the D is unclear. Trimming left V 5 bases short and J 8 bases short, with 12 bases between. CDR3 size: 12 residues. CDR1 and CDR2 (germline): MRHNA, SNTAGT. The CDR3 bases are TGTGCCAGCAGTCCGCGCGCGGACGGCTACACCTTC. Amino acid sequence: CASSPRADGYTF.

On this clone: The junction differs from germline at one of its ends, possibly a read error. J is TRBJ2-1 and V is TRBV7-7; 10 bases align to TRBD1. CDR3 length equals 15 residues. The germline V gene encodes CDR1 SSHAT and CDR2 FNYEAQ (reference sequence). The CDR3 bases are TGTGCTAGCAGCTGGGGGACAGGGGAGGCCAATGAGCAGTTCTTC. Translation gives CASSWGTGEANEQFF.

The rearrangement uses TRBV5-1 and TRBJ2-6; tentatively, D is TRBD1 or TRBD2 (6 bases each). Trimming cost V 4 bases and J 2 bases, with 13 bases left between them. The CDR3 covers 16 residues. Germline V gives CDR1 SGHRS, CDR2 YFSETQ. CDR3 DNA: TGCGCCAGCAGCGGAACAGGGACTCCTGGGGCCAACGTCCTGACTTTC. Amino acids: CASSGTGTPGANVLTF.

This chain uses TRBV5-4 with TRBJ2-5, with 7 bases aligning to TRBD2. CDR1 and CDR2 (germline): SGHNT, YYREEE (reference sequence). Germline trimming cut 4 bases from V and 5 bases from J; bases unmatched to any gene: 8. CDR3 length: 14 amino acids. CDR3 sequence (DNA): TGTGCCAGCAGCCAGCCGGGGGGTGGGGAGACCCAGTACTTC. It specifies CASSQPGGGETQYF.

V gene TRBV7-7 combines with J gene TRBJ2-3; 11 positions match TRBD2. There are 16 residues in the CDR3. Germline lookup yields CDR1 SSHAT and CDR2 FNYEAQ (reference sequence). V lost 5 bases to trimming and J lost 6 bases; unmatched junction nucleotides: 10. The CDR3 loop reads CASSPTTSGKGDTQYF. In nucleotides, the CDR3 is TGTGCCAGCAGCCCTACGACTAGCGGGAAGGGGGATACGCAGTATTTT.

The chain couples TRBV10-2 to TRBJ2-5; 10 bases fit TRBD2. Germline V CDR1 and CDR2: WSHSY, SAAADI. The CDR3 spans 15 residues. Trimming took 6 bases from V and 4 from J; bases not matched to a gene: 8. The CDR3: CASRGGLAGGETQYF. The CDR3 region has the DNA TGCGCCAGCAGGGGGGGATTAGCGGGAGGAGAGACCCAGTACTTC.

CDR3 DNA sequence: TGTGCCAGCAGTTCGGGTTCCCAAGAGACCCAGTACTTC. Amino acids: CASSSGSQETQYF. J is TRBJ2-5 and V is TRBV28; D not certain. With 4 bases removed from V and 1 base from J, the gap between germline ends came to 7 bases. The CDR3 runs 13 residues. Germline CDR1 MDHEN, CDR2 SYDVKM. The variable domain in full, completed from reference TRBV28 and TRBJ2-5, reads DVKVTQSSRYLVKRTGEKVFLECVQDMDHENMFWYRQDPGLGLRLIYFSYDVKMKEKGDIPEGYSVSREKKERFSLILESASTNQTSMYLCASSSGSQETQYFGPGTRLLVL.

The V gene is TRBV10-2, the J gene TRBJ2-1; possibly TRBD2 for D (5 bases). The germline V gene encodes CDR1 WSHSY and CDR2 SAAADI. This CDR3 contains 12 residues. V was pared by 2 bases and J by 9 bases, with 8 bases between. CDR3 sequence: CASSEGGGEQFF. DNA of the CDR3: TGCGCCAGCAGTGAGGGAGGCGGTGAGCAGTTCTTC.

J is TRBJ2-2 and V is TRBV29-1; 8 positions match TRBD2. The length of the CDR3 is 15 residues. V was clipped by 5 bases and J by 5 bases; unmatched bases: 10. CDR1 SQVTM and CDR2 ANQGSEA come from the germline V gene. For the CDR3, the DNA is TGCAGCGTTAGAGCGGGAGCGCTTTGGACCGGGGAGCTGTTTTTT. Translated: CSVRAGALWTGELFF.

The genes are TRBV7-8 and TRBJ1-6; possibly TRBD1 for D (5 bases). Germline lookup yields CDR1 SGHVS and CDR2 FQNEAQ. The CDR3 has 15 residues. Trimming took off 5 bases at V and 7 bases at J, with 15 bases between the two ends. The CDR3 DNA follows: TGTGCCAGCAGCCCGTGGGACGGAGAAAATTCACCCCTCCACTTT. Protein sequence: CASSPWDGENSPLHF. The full variable domain, completed using reference TRBV7-8 and TRBJ1-6, is GAGVSQSPRYKVAKRGQDVALRCDPISGHVSLFWYQQALGQGPEFLTYFQNEAQLDKSGLPSDRFFAERPEGSVSTLKIQRTQQEDSAVYLCASSPWDGENSPLHFGNGTRLTVT.

With regard to this clone: An end of the junction does not agree with germline; a read error may underlie this. This sequence joins TRBV7-7 and TRBJ2-5; D not resolved. The length of the CDR3 is 12 residues. Germline-derived CDR1 and CDR2 are SSHAT and FNYEAQ (reference sequence). CDR3 sequence: CASSLSTGPLNF. The CDR3 bases are TGTGCTAGCAGCTTATCTACGGGTCCCCTGAACTTC.

This chain joins TRBV11-2 and TRBJ2-1, with D perhaps matching TRBD1 or TRBD2 (5 bases each). Germline assignment: CDR1 SGHAT and CDR2 FQNNGV. The V end was cut by 1 base, the J end by 7 bases, with 8 bases between. This CDR3 is 13 amino acids long. The CDR3 DNA sequence: TGTGCCAGCAGCTTAGGAGGGGTGAATGAGCAGTTCTTC. It translates to CASSLGGVNEQFF.

The chain couples TRBV7-2 to TRBJ2-1, with 8 nucleotides matching TRBD2. The CDR3 sequence is 16 residues long. Germline loops: CDR1 SGHTA, CDR2 FQGNSA. V dropped 8 bases and J dropped 0; count of bases not matched to a gene: 9. CDR3: CASFLSGTSSYNEQFF. The CDR3 region has the DNA TGTGCCAGCTTTCTCAGCGGGACTAGCTCCTACAATGAGCAGTTCTTC. Filled out from reference TRBV7-2 and TRBJ2-1, the complete variable domain reads GAGVSQSPSNKVTEKGKDVELRCDPISGHTALYWYRQSLGQGLEFLIYFQGNSAPDKSGLPSDRFSAERTGGSVSTLTIQRTQQEDSAVYLCASFLSGTSSYNEQFFGPGTRLTVL.

The rearrangement joins TRBV9 to TRBJ1-6; 7 nucleotides agree with TRBD1. The CDR3 spans 16 residues. From germline, CDR1 is SGDLS and CDR2 YYNGEE. After removal of 4 bases from V and 7 bases from J, the junction contained 11 bases not matched to a gene. Written as DNA, the CDR3 is TGTGCCAGCAGCCAACAACCCGGGACAGTCAATTCACCCCTCCACTTT. Protein sequence: CASSQQPGTVNSPLHF. The full variable domain, rest sourced from reference TRBV9 and TRBJ1-6, is DSGVTQTPKHLITATGQRVTLRCSPRSGDLSVYWYQQSLDQGLQFLIQYYNGEERAKGNILERFSAQQFPDLHSELNLSSLELGDSALYFCASSQQPGTVNSPLHFGNGTRLTVT.

This clone was recorded once. The rearrangement joins TRBV30 to TRBJ2-6; D is unclear. This CDR3 region has 14 residues. V was clipped by 6 bases and J by 0 bases, with 9 bases between them. Germline CDR1 GTSNPN, CDR2 SVGIG (reference sequence). CDR3 sequence reads: CACNLDSGANVLTF. CDR3 sequence (DNA): TGTGCCTGCAATCTAGACTCTGGGGCCAACGTCCTGACTTTC.

The rearrangement joins TRBV28 to TRBJ2-3; TRBD2 aligns across 7 bases. Germline V lookup: CDR1 MDHEN, CDR2 SYDVKM. The ends lost 5 bases at V and 1 base at J; junction bases unmatched: 9. The CDR3 covers 16 residues. The CDR3, as DNA: TGTGCCAGCAGTCACCTCCTTGCGGGGGGCACAGATACGCAGTATTTT. Translating gives CASSHLLAGGTDTQYF.

CDR3 nucleotide sequence: TGCGCCAGCAGCTTAGCGGGACGGATCTCTGGGGCCAACGTCCTGACTTTC. Residues: CASSLAGRISGANVLTF. This chain connects TRBV5-1 to TRBJ2-6; 7 bases are a match to TRBD2. Losses at the gene ends were 2 bases for V and 0 bases for J; bases not matched to a gene: 5. Germline V gives CDR1 SGHRS, CDR2 YFSETQ. The length of the CDR3 is 17 residues.

The genes are TRBV7-8 and TRBJ2-7; 9 bases match TRBD1. J was trimmed by 4 bases and V by 2 bases; bases with no gene match: 6. The CDR3 runs 15 residues. Per the germline V gene, CDR1 is SGHVS and CDR2 is FQNEAQ. CDR3 in amino acids: CASSLWGTGKYEQYF. The DNA for the CDR3 is TGTGCCAGCAGCTTATGGGGGACAGGGAAATACGAGCAGTACTTC.

V and J are TRBV19 and TRBJ1-2; tentative D call: TRBD1 (5 bases). In germline, CDR1 is LNHDA, CDR2 SQIVND (reference sequence). The CDR3 is 16 amino acids. V was trimmed by 5 bases and J by 2 bases, leaving 18 bases between them. In DNA, the CDR3 is TGTGCCAGTAGTCCCATTTTGGGGGGAGGCAACTATGGCTACACCTTC. Its protein is CASSPILGGGNYGYTF.

This chain links TRBV28 with TRBJ1-5, with D possibly TRBD1 on 6 matching bases. The ends were cut back, 2 bases at V and 11 bases at J, with 10 bases in the middle. Germline CDR1 MDHEN, CDR2 SYDVKM. The CDR3 covers 12 residues. The CDR3 spells CASSLENRAQHF. The DNA of the CDR3 is TGTGCCAGCAGTTTAGAGAACAGGGCCCAGCATTTT. Drawing the rest from reference TRBV28 and TRBJ1-5, the complete variable domain is DVKVTQSSRYLVKRTGEKVFLECVQDMDHENMFWYRQDPGLGLRLIYFSYDVKMKEKGDIPEGYSVSREKKERFSLILESASTNQTSMYLCASSLENRAQHFGDGTRLSIL.

The V call is TRBV27, the J call TRBJ1-5; 7 bases line up with TRBD1. This CDR3 is built from 14 residues. Germline V gene data show CDR1 as MNHEY and CDR2 as SMNVEV (reference sequence). Unmatched junction bases numbered 8, after V lost 6 bases and J lost 6 bases. In DNA form, the CDR3 reads TGTGCCAGCAGCCCGAGACAGGGAAGTCAGCCCCAGCATTTT. It yields the protein CASSPRQGSQPQHF.

This sequence joins TRBV7-9 and TRBJ1-1; 7 nucleotides line up with TRBD1. Germline assignment: CDR1 SEHNR and CDR2 FQNEAQ (reference sequence). The CDR3 is 21 amino acids. With 5 bases clipped from V and 0 bases from J, the junction kept 24 bases outside the gene matches. CDR3 in amino acids: CASSIQHKNTGRGTVNTEAFF. CDR3 nucleotide sequence: TGTGCCAGCAGCATTCAGCACAAGAATACTGGACGCGGGACAGTGAACACTGAAGCTTTCTTT.

The chain carries TRBV10-2 and TRBJ2-1, with D perhaps TRBD1 or TRBD2 (5 bases each). CDR1 and CDR2 (germline): WSHSY, SAAADI. V lost 3 bases to trimming and J lost 5 bases, with 14 bases between them. This CDR3 spans 15 amino acids. In DNA, the CDR3 is TGCGCCAGCAGTGATCCGTGGGGACGTAACAATGAGCAGTTCTTC. This gives the protein CASSDPWGRNNEQFF.

The chain has TRBV6-5 and TRBJ1-2; no reliable D call. CDR3 length: 14 residues. Germline V gives CDR1 MNHEY, CDR2 SVGAGI. Trimming removed 6 bases from V and 5 bases from J, with 16 bases in between. The CDR3 loop reads CASRVLTAGYGYTF. As DNA, the CDR3 is TGTGCCAGCAGGGTCCTCACCGCAGGATATGGCTACACCTTC.

V usage is TRBV15 and J usage is TRBJ1-5; D ambiguous. Trimming took 0 bases from V and 4 from J, leaving 13 bases between them. CDR1 is LNHNV and CDR2 is YYDKDF in the germline V gene (reference sequence). This CDR3 region has 16 residues. In DNA form, the CDR3 reads TGTGCCACCAGCAGAGAGGAGGGCAGTACAAATCAGCCCCAGCATTTT. It encodes CATSREEGSTNQPQHF.

V gene TRBV5-1 combines with J gene TRBJ1-1; TRBD1 matches 9 bases. Looked up from germline, CDR1 is SGHRS and CDR2 is YFSETQ. Trimming at V came to 7 bases and at J to 1 base, leaving 14 bases not matched to a gene. The CDR3 sequence is 17 residues long. The CDR3 DNA reads TGCGCCAGCTCCTGGGGGGGGGACAGGGTTACGAACACTGAAGCTTTCTTT. Translation gives CASSWGGDRVTNTEAFF.

The genes are TRBV3-1 (or the pseudogene TRBV3-2) and TRBJ2-1; D may be TRBD2 (6 bases). The CDR3 has 17 amino acids. V was clipped by 4 bases and J by 4 bases, with 20 bases between them. Germline V gene data show CDR1 as LGHDT and CDR2 as YNNKEL (reference sequence). In DNA, the CDR3 is TGTGCCAGCAGCCCCACCATAAGCGGGTCGGGGTACAATGAGCAGTTCTTC. This sequence encodes CASSPTISGSGYNEQFF.

This chain links TRBV5-1 with TRBJ1-1; D gene unclear. This CDR3 is 14 amino acids long. Germline V CDR1 and CDR2: SGHRS, YFSETQ. The V end lost 2 bases, the J end lost 1 base, and 9 bases lay between the germline ends. CDR3 residues: CASSFNRGNTEAFF. The CDR3, as DNA: TGCGCCAGCAGCTTCAATCGGGGGAACACTGAAGCTTTCTTT. The complete variable domain, with remaining parts taken from reference TRBV5-1 and TRBJ1-1, reads KAGVTQTPRYLIKTRGQQVTLSCSPISGHRSVSWYQQTPGQGLQFLFEYFSETQRNKGNFPGRFSGRQFSNSRSEMNVSTLELGDSALYLCASSFNRGNTEAFFGQGTRLTVV.

This rearrangement joins TRBV27 to TRBJ2-1; D is tentatively TRBD1 or TRBD2 (7 bases each). V shed 10 bases and J shed 7 bases, with 20 bases lying between them. Germline CDR1 MNHEY, CDR2 SMNVEV (reference sequence). The CDR3 covers 14 residues. CDR3 in DNA: TGTGCCACCATTCGGAGCGGGACAGTGAATGAGCAGTTCTTC. This translates into CATIRSGTVNEQFF.

V usage is TRBV10-2 and J usage is TRBJ2-5; 10 positions match TRBD2. Germline CDR1 WSHSY, CDR2 SAAADI. The CDR3 sequence is 14 residues long. Trimming removed 6 bases from V and 4 bases from J; junction bases left unmatched: 5. CDR3 sequence reads: CASRVAGGGETQYF. The CDR3 DNA reads TGCGCCAGCAGAGTAGCGGGAGGTGGAGAGACCCAGTACTTC.